These 7 T cell receptor beta chains share one sample of origin, sequenced in a study of cytomegalovirus exposure and HLA in healthy donors. Amplification used 60 Vbeta primers and 13 Jbeta primers. Profiling relied on immunoSEQ multiplex PCR, and the TCRdb table lists in-frame clones only, not all of them. The sample has around 40,000 clones; approximately 79% are singletons. Specimen: PBMCs. These receptors came from a young woman in good health and CMV-seropositive.

This clone has just one count. The genes are TRBV19 and TRBJ1-4; possibly TRBD1 for D (6 bases). The germline V and J ends were trimmed by 7 bases and 0 bases, with 12 bases remaining between them. The germline V gene encodes CDR1 LNHDA and CDR2 SQIVND (reference sequence). The CDR3 is 15 amino acids. The DNA for the CDR3 is TGTGCCAGTAAGGCAGGGGCTACAACTAATGAAAAACTGTTTTTT. Translated, it gives CASKAGATTNEKLFF.

This clone was recorded only once. The chain recombines TRBV7-2 with TRBJ1-2; tentatively, D is TRBD1 (6 bases). Trimming removed 2 bases from V and 12 bases from J, with 22 bases in between. The CDR3 is 15 amino acids. Germline V gene data show CDR1 as SGHTA and CDR2 as FQGNSA. CDR3 protein: CASSLNSDRTSGDTF. The CDR3 nucleotides are TGTGCCAGCAGCTTAAATAGCGACAGGACCTCAGGGGACACCTTC.

This clone was seen a few times. This chain links TRBV6-1 with TRBJ1-5; tentatively, D is TRBD1 (6 bases). Trimming removed 2 bases from V and 5 bases from J, with 7 bases in between. CDR1 and CDR2 from the germline V gene are MNHNS and SASEGT. The CDR3 runs to 13 residues. The CDR3 spells CASSETGHQPQHF. CDR3 nucleotide sequence: TGTGCCAGCAGTGAAACAGGGCATCAGCCCCAGCATTTT.

This clone is medium-sized (0.01 to 0.1%). The genes are TRBV4-3 and TRBJ2-6; D remains unclear. V lost 0 bases, J lost 0 bases, and 6 bases lay in between. CDR3 length: 16 amino acids. Germline lookup yields CDR1 LGHNA and CDR2 YSLEER. CDR3 sequence: CASSQDEHSGANVLTF. The CDR3 coding sequence is TGCGCCAGCAGCCAAGATGAACACTCTGGGGCCAACGTCCTGACTTTC.

CDR3 amino acids: CASSVATAGVGTGELFF. Here the CDR3 DNA reads TGTGCCAGCAGCGTAGCTACGGCAGGGGTAGGCACCGGGGAGCTGTTTTTT. The chain carries TRBV9 and TRBJ2-2; D is perhaps TRBD1 (6 bases). CDR1 is SGDLS and CDR2 is YYNGEE in the germline V gene. With 0 bases removed from V and 4 bases from J, the gap between germline ends came to 16 bases. This CDR3 region has 17 residues.

CDR3 DNA sequence: TGTGCCAGCAGCCCACCTGCGAGTTCACCCCTCCACTTT. Translation gives CASSPPASSPLHF. V and J are TRBV7-2 and TRBJ1-6, with D hard to call. V was pared by 5 bases and J by 9 bases, with 11 bases between. CDR3 length: 13 amino acids. Per the germline V gene, CDR1 is SGHTA and CDR2 is FQGNSA.

The chain employs TRBV7-2 and TRBJ2-5; 11 nucleotides line up with TRBD2. The length of the CDR3 is 15 residues. The V segment lost 1 base and the J segment 7 bases; nucleotides outside the gene matches: 5. The germline V gene has CDR1 SGHTA and CDR2 FQGNSA. CDR3 nucleotide sequence: TGTGCCAGCAGCTTAGTGTGGCTAGCGGGAGGGACCCAGTACTTC. This encodes CASSLVWLAGGTQYF.